This T cell receptor beta chain was sequenced during a study of glioma-infiltrating T cells after dendritic cell vaccination. At the level of the study: Treatment, given 2003 to 2012, was autologous tumor lysate-pulsed dendritic cell vaccination. Monocyte-derived dendritic cells, cultured 7 to 8 days with IL-4 and GM-CSF, were pulsed with autologous tumor lysate.

This CDR3 is built from 14 residues. Germline V gene sequence: CDR1 SEHNR, CDR2 FQNEAQ (reference sequence). V lost 4 bases to trimming and J lost 2 bases; unmatched junction nucleotides: 2. All glioblastoma patients lacked an isocitrate dehydrogenase mutation. Primers: 60 V beta forward and 13 J beta reverse. TCRdb keeps only in-frame clones here, not all; method: immunoSEQ multiplex PCR. The table shows about 87,000 clones, with about 90% occurring only once. This sequence was found in a human donor with glioblastoma. This chain joins TRBV7-9 and TRBJ1-5; 7 bases are shared with TRBD1. Sample: blood, taken before dendritic cell vaccination. CDR3: CASSSTGGNQPQHF. CDR3 bases: TGTGCCAGCAGCTCAACAGGGGGCAATCAGCCCCAGCATTTT.